Given below is one T cell receptor beta chain in context. The CDR3 length is 18 residues. Trimming shortened V by 3 bases and J by 2 bases, and 21 bases separated the two germline ends. Germline CDR1 reads KGHDR; CDR2 reads SFDVKD. These data originate in a study of patients and donors after allogeneic stem cell transplantation. TCRdb called the RT-PCR reads again in MiXCR, with one record for every CDR3 protein. The sample shows approximately 210,000 distinct CDR3 sequences, roughly 40% of them seen only once. Sequencing was carried out using blood, either unsorted or a sorted T cell fraction (not recorded which). The chain recombines TRBV24-1 with TRBJ1-2; TRBD1 is a possible D gene (6 bases). The receptor was isolated from a human donor who was either an allogeneic HSCT recipient or a stem cell or donor lymphocyte infusion donor (not recorded which). It is not recorded whose cells these are; they may come from a transplant donor. This CDR3 reads CATSDPLPDRDKNYGYTF. In DNA form, the CDR3 reads TGTGCCACCAGTGATCCCCTCCCCGACCGGGACAAGAACTATGGCTACACCTTC.